This section outlines one T cell receptor beta chain sequence together with its context. J lost 0 bases, V lost 6 bases, and 5 bases had no gene match. Germline V gives CDR1 ENHRY, CDR2 SYGVKD. The CDR3 runs 15 residues. The data stem from a study of blood T cell repertoires in COVID-19. Study summary: PBMCs, B-cell-depleted T cells, or T cells were the source of the cDNA or gDNA that made up the material.

Per the authors' pipeline: Nucleated cell number was recorded as an estimate derived from reference gene primer amplification. Clones were sequenced by immunoSEQ multiplex PCR, and TCRdb holds only the in-frame ones, with some missing. Clone size and V and J calls were adopted from that table, with D and trimming inferred from the DNA. The profile shows fewer than 350,000 clones, approximately 86% of them singletons. The receptor was isolated from a man younger than 30 with active or convalescent COVID-19. V usage is TRBV10-3 and J usage is TRBJ2-3, with 8 bases fitting TRBD1. Material: peripheral blood. The CDR3 DNA sequence: TGTGCCATCAGGGGAGACAGGGGCAGCACAGATACGCAGTATTTT. This translates into CAIRGDRGSTDTQYF.